This T cell receptor (beta chain) emerged from a study of OX40 agonist ivuxolimab in advanced cancers. Looking at the study overall: The group had a mean age of 60 years, ranged from about 20 to 80, and was 82.7% male. Past anti-PD-1, anti-PD-L1 or anti-CTLA-4 therapy was accepted, and roughly 38% had received some.

Germline CDR1 and CDR2: DFQATT and SNEGSKA (reference sequence). V was cut by 6 bases and J by 14 bases, with 15 bases left in between. This CDR3 spans 10 amino acids. This clone came up once. Data came from immunoSEQ multiplex PCR; TCRdb stores just in-frame clones and leaves some out. Of 75,000 to 100,000 clones listed, roughly 84% are singletons. With baseline, cycle 4 day 1, and cycle 7 day 1 as timepoints, blood was sampled. This TCR came from an adult with an advanced solid tumor such as melanoma, head and neck, liver or kidney cancer. This specimen consisted of CD4+ or CD8+ T cells sorted from blood, obtained in a trial of the OX40 agonist ivuxolimab. The chain is built from TRBV20-1 and TRBJ2-3, with D perhaps matching TRBD2 (6 bases). Here the CDR3 reads CSALTSVMYF. The CDR3, as DNA: TGCAGTGCCCTGACTAGTGTTATGTATTTT.